The 26 T cell receptor beta chains reported below all come from one sample, sequenced in a study of cytotoxic CD8 clonotypes in ibrutinib-treated CLL. This table comes from immunoSEQ multiplex PCR, and its TCRdb copy is limited to in-frame clones, with some not included. The sample yields more than 70,000 clones, roughly 77% seen once. This sample comprised PBMCs, obtained after 12 months of ibrutinib treatment. The receptor set was obtained from a human donor with chronic lymphocytic leukemia.

The V and J genes are TRBV21-1 and TRBJ2-7; the table's D call, TRBD2, has no DNA check behind it. TRBV21-1 is listed as a pseudogene. The CDR3 contains 14 residues. CDR3: CASSKAGDSGRGYF. The CDR3 bases are TGTGCCAGCAGCAAAGCGGGGGATAGCGGGAGGGGCTACTTC.

This chain joins TRBV15 and TRBJ2-5, with TRBD1 as a possible D gene (6 bases). V gave up 0 bases and J gave up 5 bases, with 13 bases separating them. CDR3 length equals 15 residues. CDR1 and CDR2 from the germline V gene are LNHNV and YYDKDF (reference sequence). Here the CDR3 DNA reads TGTGCCACCAGCAGAGATAGTCGGCAGGGGGAGACCCAGTACTTC. Protein product: CATSRDSRQGETQYF.

V and J are TRBV7-6 and TRBJ2-3; D is possibly TRBD2 (6 bases). This CDR3 is built from 15 residues. Deletions cut 5 bases from V and 4 bases from J, with 16 bases between. CDR1 and CDR2 (germline): SGHVS, FNYEAQ. The CDR3 is CASSPQAGRADTQYF. CDR3 sequence (DNA): TGTGCCAGCAGCCCCCAAGCGGGTCGGGCAGATACGCAGTATTTT.

This clone was recorded a few times. The genes are TRBV7-3 and TRBJ2-2; TRBD2 agrees at 11 bases. Trimming removed 5 bases from V and 0 bases from J; junction bases left unmatched: 2. CDR1 is SGHTA and CDR2 is FQGTGA in the germline V gene. The CDR3 sequence is 16 residues long. As DNA, the CDR3 is TGTGCCAGCAGCCTAGCGGGGGGAGCGAACACCGGGGAGCTGTTTTTT. Protein: CASSLAGGANTGELFF.

The rearrangement links TRBV5-1 to TRBJ2-7; TRBD1 agrees at 8 bases. This CDR3 has 15 amino acids. Unmatched junction bases numbered 9, after V lost 4 bases and J lost 3 bases. The V gene's germline CDR1 is SGHRS and CDR2 YFSETQ. CDR3 bases: TGCGCCAGCAGCCTGGACCCAGGGGGCCTCTACGAGCAGTACTTC. Its protein is CASSLDPGGLYEQYF.

The CDR3 nucleotides read TGCAGTGCCAGACAGGGGTTCGAGCAGTACTTC. Translation: CSARQGFEQYF. The chain couples TRBV20-1 to TRBJ2-7; 8 positions agree with TRBD1. Germline V lookup: CDR1 DFQATT, CDR2 SNEGSKA (reference sequence). J gave up 6 bases and V 6 bases, and 4 bases lay outside the gene matches. CDR3 length equals 11 residues.

As DNA, the CDR3 is TGTGCCAGTAGTGGGGCAGACAGTCCCAATCAGCCCCAGCATTTT. It is translated as CASSGADSPNQPQHF. The chain employs TRBV19 and TRBJ1-5, with a weak D call TRBD1 (5 bases). Trimming stripped 5 bases from V and 3 bases from J, with 14 bases between. The CDR3 is made up of 15 amino acids. Germline V gene lookup returns CDR1 LNHDA and CDR2 SQIVND (reference sequence).

This clone has a single count. This chain connects TRBV30 to TRBJ2-2, with D uncertain. CDR1 is GTSNPN and CDR2 is SVGIG in the germline V gene (reference sequence). The CDR3 has 12 residues. The V gene lost 4 bases and the J gene lost 0 bases, with 3 bases spanning the gap. CDR3 nucleotide sequence: TGTGCCTGGACTACGAACACCGGGGAGCTGTTTTTT. It translates to CAWTTNTGELFF.

The table lists this clone with many counts. The genes are TRBV11-2 and TRBJ2-3, with 8 bases lining up with TRBD2. Germline V gene sequence: CDR1 SGHAT, CDR2 FQNNGV. Unmatched junction bases numbered 1, after V lost 2 bases and J lost 3 bases. The CDR3 has 14 residues. The CDR3 nucleotides read TGTGCCAGCAGCTTATCGGGGGGGACAGATACGCAGTATTTT. Translating it yields CASSLSGGTDTQYF.

The chain joins TRBV10-3 to TRBJ2-7; D is uncertain. CDR3 length equals 12 residues. Germline values: CDR1 ENHRY, CDR2 SYGVKD. The V gene lost 0 bases and the J gene lost 3 bases, with 3 bases spanning the gap. The CDR3 is CAISESSYEQYF. The CDR3 DNA sequence: TGTGCCATCAGTGAGTCCAGCTACGAGCAGTACTTC.

The chain uses TRBV5-1 and TRBJ1-2, with D possibly TRBD1 on 5 matching bases. This CDR3 has 14 residues. Per the germline V gene, CDR1 is SGHRS and CDR2 is YFSETQ. Trimming took 7 bases from V and 4 from J, leaving 17 bases between them. The CDR3 region has the DNA TGCGCCAGCCGTGGGGCGGGGGTAGGCTATGGCTACACCTTC. This encodes CASRGAGVGYGYTF.

V and J are TRBV9 and TRBJ2-1; 9 positions agree with TRBD2. Germline CDR1 SGDLS, CDR2 YYNGEE. The V gene end was trimmed by 4 bases and the J gene end by 1 base; junction bases not matched to a gene: 9. The CDR3 runs 17 residues. This CDR3 is CASSPTSGGGSYNEQFF. The CDR3 bases are TGTGCCAGCAGCCCGACTAGCGGTGGTGGGTCCTACAATGAGCAGTTCTTC.

The chain links TRBV28 to TRBJ2-7; D possibly uses TRBD1 or TRBD2 (7 bases each). The CDR3 has 14 residues. Germline V CDR1 and CDR2: MDHEN, SYDVKM. V gave up 3 bases and J gave up 6 bases, with 15 bases separating them. CDR3 sequence (DNA): TGTGCCAGCAGTTTGCAGGCCAGGGGGGGCGAGCAGTACTTC. Encoded protein: CASSLQARGGEQYF.

This chain links TRBV13 with TRBJ2-2; TRBD2 might be the D (6 bases). CDR1 PRHDT and CDR2 FYEKMQ come from the germline V gene (reference sequence). V lost 5 bases and J lost 7, with 11 bases in between. The CDR3 contains 13 residues. As DNA, the CDR3 is TGTGCCAGCAGCCCCAGACTAGGCGGGGAGCTGTTTTTT. It codes for CASSPRLGGELFF.

The rearrangement joins TRBV15 to TRBJ1-1; TRBD1 might be the D (6 bases). Trimming left V 3 bases short and J 5 bases short, with 16 bases between. The CDR3 is 15 amino acids. The V gene's germline CDR1 is LNHNV and CDR2 YYDKDF (reference sequence). For the CDR3, the DNA is TGTGCCACCAGCAGGGGGGCTCGCAGGGCGACTGAAGCTTTCTTT. It codes for CATSRGARRATEAFF.

This clone was found a few times. The chain recombines TRBV6-5 with TRBJ1-2; 7 bases are shared with TRBD1. The germline V gene encodes CDR1 MNHEY and CDR2 SVGAGI. J lost 4 bases, V lost 6 bases, and 5 bases had no gene match. The CDR3 is 13 residues long. CDR3 coding DNA: TGTGCCAGCAGGGCGAGACAGGGCTATGGCTACACCTTC. It translates to CASRARQGYGYTF.

The chain couples TRBV7-2 to TRBJ1-2; D is unresolved. Germline assignment: CDR1 SGHTA and CDR2 FQGNSA. The CDR3 extends over 14 amino acids. The V end was cut by 4 bases, the J end by 4 bases, with 13 bases between. The CDR3 reads CASSSGGLSYGYTF. DNA for the CDR3: TGTGCCAGCAGCTCCGGAGGGTTGAGCTATGGCTACACCTTC.

The chain is built from TRBV4-2 and TRBJ2-4, with 11 bases aligning to TRBD2. After removal of 4 bases from V and 8 bases from J, the junction contained 4 bases not matched to a gene. Germline CDR1 and CDR2: LGHNA and YNFKEQ. This CDR3 region has 14 residues. The CDR3 nucleotides are TGTGCCAGCAGCCCAGGACTAGCGGGTGACATTCAGTACTTC. This gives the protein CASSPGLAGDIQYF.

The V and J genes are TRBV5-1 and TRBJ1-6, with unresolved D. Germline CDR1 reads SGHRS; CDR2 reads YFSETQ. V was cut by 1 base and J by 0 bases, with 14 bases left in between. The CDR3 contains 18 residues. In nucleotides, the CDR3 is TGCGCCAGCAGCTTGAGACCGCCCAGGAGCTCCTATAATTCACCCCTCCACTTT. This codes for CASSLRPPRSSYNSPLHF.

The chain uses TRBV13 and TRBJ2-5; no reliable D call. The V gene lost 9 bases and the J gene lost 4 bases, with 18 bases spanning the gap. The CDR3 has 14 residues. Germline CDR1 reads PRHDT; CDR2 reads FYEKMQ (reference sequence). DNA of the CDR3: TGTGCCAGGGGGAATTGGGCCGTAAGAGAGACCCAGTACTTC. This codes for CARGNWAVRETQYF.

The chain recombines TRBV5-6 with TRBJ2-1, with 12 bases that match TRBD1. This CDR3 is 15 amino acids long. Germline V gives CDR1 SGHDT, CDR2 YYEEEE. V trimming: 3 bases; J trimming: 6 bases; junction bases outside the gene matches: 4. CDR3 amino acids: CASSWGTGGFNEQFF. CDR3 nucleotide sequence: TGTGCCAGCAGCTGGGGGACAGGGGGCTTCAATGAGCAGTTCTTC. The full variable domain, rest sourced from reference TRBV5-6 and TRBJ2-1, is DAGVTQSPTHLIKTRGQQVTLRCSPKSGHDTVSWYQQALGQGPQFIFQYYEEEERQRGNFPDRFSGHQFPNYSSELNVNALLLGDSALYLCASSWGTGGFNEQFFGPGTRLTVL.

Judged by abundance, this clone is medium-sized. The chain has TRBV13 and TRBJ1-2; D gene uncertain. Trimming shortened V by 4 bases and J by 8 bases, and 17 bases separated the two germline ends. CDR1 and CDR2 from the germline V gene are PRHDT and FYEKMQ (reference sequence). This CDR3 contains 14 residues. CDR3 sequence: CASSWGGERRGYTF. The CDR3 bases are TGTGCCAGCAGCTGGGGTGGAGAGCGCCGGGGCTACACCTTC.

This chain joins TRBV19 and TRBJ2-2; D is perhaps TRBD1 or TRBD2 (5 bases each). CDR3 length: 15 amino acids. Germline loops: CDR1 LNHDA, CDR2 SQIVND (reference sequence). V lost 10 bases to trimming and J lost 2 bases, with 17 bases between them. Here the CDR3 DNA reads TGTGCCATTGGTTGGGGACCGGGAAACACCGGGGAGCTGTTTTTT. Translated: CAIGWGPGNTGELFF. Based on the CDR3 plus reference TRBV19 and TRBJ2-2, the full variable domain is DGGITQSPKYLFRKEGQNVTLSCEQNLNHDAMYWYRQDPGQGLRLIYYSQIVNDFQKGDIAEGYSVSREKKESFPLTVTSAQKNPTAFYLCAIGWGPGNTGELFFGEGSRLTVL.

This chain connects TRBV9 to TRBJ1-1, with D possibly TRBD1 on 5 matching bases. Per germline, CDR1 SGDLS and CDR2 YYNGEE. Trimming cost V 4 bases and J 0 bases, with 10 bases left between them. CDR3 size: 14 residues. Here the CDR3 reads CASSPRVLNTEAFF. As DNA, the CDR3 is TGTGCCAGCAGCCCCAGGGTATTGAACACTGAAGCTTTCTTT.

This clone was detected once. The rearrangement links TRBV10-3 to TRBJ2-5; TRBD2 aligns across 15 bases. V was pared by 6 bases and J by 5 bases, with 4 bases of the junction left unmatched. CDR3 length: 15 amino acids. Germline CDR1 reads ENHRY; CDR2 reads SYGVKD. The CDR3 reads CAISGLAGGGETQYF. CDR3 nucleotide sequence: TGTGCCATCAGCGGACTAGCGGGAGGGGGGGAGACCCAGTACTTC.

The genes are TRBV5-1 and TRBJ2-5; a possible D gene is TRBD2 (6 bases). Trimming took off 0 bases at V and 0 bases at J, with 15 bases between the two ends. This CDR3 is 17 amino acids long. Germline values: CDR1 SGHRS, CDR2 YFSETQ. CDR3 loop: CASSLVVSGGNQETQYF. CDR3 DNA: TGCGCCAGCAGCTTGGTGGTTAGCGGAGGAAACCAAGAGACCCAGTACTTC.